Relative to its sample, the clone carrying this TCR beta chain is medium-sized. Its antigen is not known. A single heparinised blood sample, averaging roughly 100 mL, was obtained per donor. This sample stems from a study of beta chain features in type 1 diabetes. Study-level findings and limits: Shortening that was moderate but significant affected the TCRB CDR3s of Type 1 diabetes patients in all four CD4+ subsets.

Reverse transcribing all isolated RNA meant expressed TCRB transcripts were sequenced. The method was immunoSEQ multiplex PCR; TCRdb's version includes in-frame clones alone and lacks a portion of them. The sample records around 110,000 clones, around 15% being singletons. Germline V CDR1 and CDR2: SGHVS, FNYEAQ. The length of the CDR3 is 13 residues. V was clipped by 4 bases and J by 5 bases, with 11 bases between them. This sequence originates from a man younger than 40 with type 1 diabetes. Sequencing was carried out using central memory CD4+ T cells from blood. The V gene is TRBV7-6, the J gene TRBJ1-2; a weak D match, TRBD1 (5 bases). The chain's CDR3 is CASSYSGGYGYTF. DNA of the CDR3: TGTGCCAGCAGCTACTCCGGGGGATATGGCTACACCTTC.